These T cell receptor beta chains were read from a single sample in a study of blood T cell repertoires in COVID-19. The table came from immunoSEQ multiplex PCR; TCRdb's copy has only in-frame clones and leaves some out. The sample holds about 200,000 clones, 84% seen once. Sequencing was performed on PBMCs or T cells enriched from blood (not recorded which). The receptors derive from a man in his forties or fifties who had recovered from COVID-19. Both conserved end residues are part of each CDR3. Each record gives: V gene, CDR3 length, clone size, CDR3 protein. Some rows mark clone size as missing; the rest say once, few, many or name a class of expanded clone.

v_gene: TRBV6-5
len: 15
abundance: .
CDR3aa: CASSFNIRVRSPLHF

v_gene: TRBV5-1
len: 18
abundance: .
CDR3aa: CASSLAQQGATSTDTQYF

v_gene: TRBV5-1
len: 14
abundance: .
CDR3aa: CASSLGQGYTEAFF

v_gene: TRBV3-1/TRBV3-2
len: 15
abundance: .
CDR3aa: CASSQDRGGGYEQYF

v_gene: TRBV24-1
len: 14
abundance: .
CDR3aa: CATSDPDRGNGYTF

v_gene: TRBV15
len: 18
abundance: .
CDR3aa: CATSRAGFGTSGLNEQFF

v_gene: TRBV6-1
len: 16
abundance: .
CDR3aa: CASSESMAEPYNEQFF

v_gene: TRBV10-3
len: 11
abundance: .
CDR3aa: CAISSGETQYF

v_gene: TRBV5-4
len: 14
abundance: .
CDR3aa: CASSLTQSTGELFF

v_gene: TRBV7-8
len: 15
abundance: once
CDR3aa: CASSLPGGDSYEQYF

v_gene: TRBV7-8
len: 14
abundance: .
CDR3aa: CASSLASGNTEAFF

v_gene: TRBV4-2
len: 19
abundance: .
CDR3aa: CASSLSTGGGIGPNYGYTF

v_gene: TRBV28
len: 14
abundance: .
CDR3aa: CATPGGHESSPLHF

v_gene: TRBV5-1
len: 14
abundance: .
CDR3aa: CASSLGATNEKLFF